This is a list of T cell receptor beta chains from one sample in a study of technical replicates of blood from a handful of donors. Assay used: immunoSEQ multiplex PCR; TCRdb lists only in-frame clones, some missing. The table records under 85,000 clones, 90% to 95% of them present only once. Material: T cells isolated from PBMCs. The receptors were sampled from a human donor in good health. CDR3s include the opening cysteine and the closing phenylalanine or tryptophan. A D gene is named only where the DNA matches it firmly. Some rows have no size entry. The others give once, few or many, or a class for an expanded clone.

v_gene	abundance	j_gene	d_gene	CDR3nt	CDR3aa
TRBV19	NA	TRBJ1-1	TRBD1	TGTGCCAGTAATACCGGGACAGGGGGACTGAACACTGAAGCTTTCTTT	CASNTGTGGLNTEAFF
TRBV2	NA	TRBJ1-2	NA	TGTGCCAGCAGTGACCAATCTGGCGGCTATGGCTACACCTTC	CASSDQSGGYGYTF
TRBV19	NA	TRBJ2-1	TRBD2	TGTGCCAGTAGCGAAGCGGGAGTTCTCTACAATGAGCAGTTCTTC	CASSEAGVLYNEQFF
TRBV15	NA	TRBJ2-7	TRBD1	TGTGCCACCAGCAGGACGGCTGGGACAGCCGCCTACGAGCAGTACTTC	CATSRTAGTAAYEQYF
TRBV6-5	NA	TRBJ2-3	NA	TGTGCCAGCAGACAAATTAGCACAGATACGCAGTATTTT	CASRQISTDTQYF
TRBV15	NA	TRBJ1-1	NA	TGTGCCACCAGCAGTTTTTCGGGTACTGAAGCTTTCTTT	CATSSFSGTEAFF
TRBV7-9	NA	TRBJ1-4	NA	TGTGCCAGCAGCTTTACGGGGGAAGTGTTTTTT	CASSFTGEVFF
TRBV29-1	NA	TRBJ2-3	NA	TGCAGCGTTGATACGGGAGCGATAGATACGCAGTATTTT	CSVDTGAIDTQYF
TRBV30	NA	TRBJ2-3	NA	TGTGCCTGGAGTACAGGCAGGGCCACAGATACGCAGTATTTT	CAWSTGRATDTQYF
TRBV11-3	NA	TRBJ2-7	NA	TGTGCCAGCAGCTGGCTCCCGGGGGTCTACGAGCAGTACTTC	CASSWLPGVYEQYF
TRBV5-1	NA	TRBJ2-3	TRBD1	TGCGCCAGCAGCCTTTCCCGGGACAGGGACACAGATACGCAGTATTTT	CASSLSRDRDTDTQYF
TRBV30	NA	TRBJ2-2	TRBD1	TGTGCCTGGAGTGTACTAGGACAGGGGAACACCGGGGAGCTGTTTTTT	CAWSVLGQGNTGELFF
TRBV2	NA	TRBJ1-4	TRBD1	TGTGCCAGCATTTTCGTGGACAGGAATAATGAAAAACTGTTTTTT	CASIFVDRNNEKLFF
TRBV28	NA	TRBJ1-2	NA	TGTGCCAGCAGTTTTACAGGGCGGTGGGGCTACACCTTC	CASSFTGRWGYTF
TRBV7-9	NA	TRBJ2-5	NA	TGTGCCAGCAGCTTAGGACAGGAAGAGACCCAGTACTTC	CASSLGQEETQYF
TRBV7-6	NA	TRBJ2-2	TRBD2	TGTGCCAGCAGCTTAAGTCGCGGGAGGGCCTCCACCGGGGAGCTGTTTTTT	CASSLSRGRASTGELFF
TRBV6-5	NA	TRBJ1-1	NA	TGTGCCAGCAGTTATAGGGGTGGGGCTGAAGCTTTCTTT	CASSYRGGAEAFF
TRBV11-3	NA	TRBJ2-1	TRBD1	TGTGCCAGCAGCTACAGGGGAACGGGGCACAATGAGCAGTTCTTC	CASSYRGTGHNEQFF
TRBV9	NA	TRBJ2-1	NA	TGTGCCAGCAGCGTAGTCCCGGGAGCAACATACAATGAGCAGTTCTTC	CASSVVPGATYNEQFF
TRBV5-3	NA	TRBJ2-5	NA	TGTGCCAGAAGCTTGTTGCTAGACGAGACCCAGTACTTC	CARSLLLDETQYF
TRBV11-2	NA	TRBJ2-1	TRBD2	TGTGCCAGCAGCTTAGGTCCCGGGACTAGTATGATGGATGAGCAGTTCTTC	CASSLGPGTSMMDEQFF
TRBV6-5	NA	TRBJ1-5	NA	TGTGCCAGCAGTACCGACAACAATCAGCCCCAGCATTTT	CASSTDNNQPQHF
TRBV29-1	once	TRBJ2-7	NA	TGCAGCGTTACAGAAAGCTCCTACGAGCAGTACTTC	CSVTESSYEQYF
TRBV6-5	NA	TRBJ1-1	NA	TGTGCCAGCAGTTACTCTAGCAGCCGCGTGAACACTGAAGCTTTCTTT	CASSYSSSRVNTEAFF
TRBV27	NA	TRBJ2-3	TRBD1	TGTGCCAGCAGTTTGAACAGGGGGCTTCCAGATACGCAGTATTTT	CASSLNRGLPDTQYF
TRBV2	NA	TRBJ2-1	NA	TGTGCCAGCAGCCCTAGAGGCGAAGAGCAGTTCTTC	CASSPRGEEQFF
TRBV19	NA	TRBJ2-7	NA	TGTGCCAGTAGTCGTGGGGGGTCCGGCTACGAGCAGTACTTC	CASSRGGSGYEQYF
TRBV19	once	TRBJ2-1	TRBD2	TGTGCCAGTAGTAGAATACTAGCGGGAGAATCCTACAATGAGCAGTTCTTC	CASSRILAGESYNEQFF
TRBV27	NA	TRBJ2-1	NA	TGTGCCAGCAGTTTATCGGGGGGCAATGAGCAGTTCTTC	CASSLSGGNEQFF
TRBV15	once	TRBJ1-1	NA	TGTGCCACCAGCCCGCGGGGGCACACTGAAGCTTTCTTT	CATSPRGHTEAFF
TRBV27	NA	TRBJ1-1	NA	TGTGCCAGCAGTAGGACAGTCGGAGTTGAAGCTTTCTTT	CASSRTVGVEAFF
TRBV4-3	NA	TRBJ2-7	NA	TGCGCCAGCAGTCCAGGCGGAGGCTCCTACGAGCAGTACTTC	CASSPGGGSYEQYF
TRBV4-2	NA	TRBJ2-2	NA	TGTGCCAGCAGCCAACCCGGGACTTTGAACACCGGGGAGCTGTTTTTT	CASSQPGTLNTGELFF
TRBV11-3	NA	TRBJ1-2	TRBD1	TGTGCCAGCAGCTTAGTTGCGGCAGGGGGTTACTATGGCTACACCTTC	CASSLVAAGGYYGYTF
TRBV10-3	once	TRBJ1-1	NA	TGTGCCATCAGTGAGCCGGGGAAAGCTTTCTTT	CAISEPGKAFF
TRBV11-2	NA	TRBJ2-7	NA	TGTGCCAGCAGCTTAGTCAGGGGCTACGAGCAGTACTTC	CASSLVRGYEQYF
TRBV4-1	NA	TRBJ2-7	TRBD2	TGCGCCAGCAGCCAAATGACTAGCGGGAATTATGAGCAGTACTTC	CASSQMTSGNYEQYF
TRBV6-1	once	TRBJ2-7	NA	TGTGCCAGCGCCAGGGTTTACGAGCAGTACTTC	CASARVYEQYF
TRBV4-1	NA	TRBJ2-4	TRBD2	TGCGCCAGCAGCCGAGTCCTCCTGGGCGGGAGAGAGGCCATTCAGTACTTC	CASSRVLLGGREAIQYF
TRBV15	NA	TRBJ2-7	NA	TGTGCCACCAGCAGAATTCCCACAGGGAGATTACCCTACGAGCAGTACTTC	CATSRIPTGRLPYEQYF
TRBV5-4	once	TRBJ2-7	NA	TGTGCCAGCAGCGGTGGACTATTCTCCTACGAGCAGTACTTC	CASSGGLFSYEQYF
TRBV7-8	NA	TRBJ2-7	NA	TGTGCCAGCAGCTTAGTGGGAGCTCTGGAGAATGAGCAGTACTTC	CASSLVGALENEQYF